This TCR delta chain was recovered during a study of gamma-delta T cells after stem cell transplantation. Only a few counts were recorded for this clone. This sequence is one base from a far larger clone and is likely a read error. At the DNA level, this CDR3 is encoded by other sequences in the same sample as well. TCRdb re-called the RT-PCR reads through CATT. Found here are around 1,500 delta-chain clones, almost 4.5% of them singletons; the top ten hold about a third. Sequencing was performed on gamma-delta T cells. The sequence was collected from a human donor. It is not recorded whose cells these are; they may come from a transplant donor.

DNA of the CDR3: TGTGCCTGTGACACCGGGGGGTTTCTCCCGAACTCATGGGACACCCGACAGATGTTTTTC. This sequence encodes CACDTGGFLPNSWDTRQMFF. The chain employs TRDV2 and TRDJ3, with a possible D match to TRDD3 (5 bases). Germline V gives CDR1 GEAIGNYY, CDR2 EKD. Trimming left V 0 bases short and J 4 bases short, with 21 bases between. The CDR3 covers 20 residues.